These T cell receptor beta chains were read from a single sample in a study of T cell repertoires in cytomegalovirus infection. From the reads, TCRdb called clonotypes with MiXCR, one entry per CDR3 protein. The table lists under 600,000 distinct CDR3 sequences, 16% of them singletons. Sequenced sample: CD8+ T cells from PBMCs. The receptors derive from a human donor in good health (CMV status not recorded). Some clones in this sample may be carry-over from other donors' samples. Both conserved end residues are part of each CDR3. Fields, in order: V gene, J gene, CDR3 length, CDR3 protein.

V gene: TRBV7-3
J gene: TRBJ2-3
CDR3 length: 15
CDR3 protein: CASSLTGGIADTQYF

V gene: TRBV7-7
J gene: TRBJ2-1
CDR3 length: 12
CDR3 protein: CASSQTHNEQFF

V gene: TRBV20-1
J gene: TRBJ1-1
CDR3 length: 14
CDR3 protein: CSASILTENTEAFF

V gene: TRBV14
J gene: TRBJ1-2
CDR3 length: 17
CDR3 protein: CASSQRGGQGADYGYTF

V gene: TRBV5-6
J gene: TRBJ1-5
CDR3 length: 15
CDR3 protein: CASSPGGHSNQPQHF

V gene: TRBV11-1
J gene: TRBJ1-2
CDR3 length: 14
CDR3 protein: CASSSQTGVNGYTF

V gene: TRBV9
J gene: TRBJ2-3
CDR3 length: 15
CDR3 protein: CASSVSGTSTDTQYF

V gene: TRBV7-3
J gene: TRBJ2-3
CDR3 length: 15
CDR3 protein: CASSSSGSRADTQYF

V gene: TRBV7-9
J gene: TRBJ2-7
CDR3 length: 12
CDR3 protein: CASSPPSSEQYF

V gene: TRBV9
J gene: TRBJ2-7
CDR3 length: 16
CDR3 protein: CASSVSTTDSSYEQYF

V gene: TRBV5-4
J gene: TRBJ1-2
CDR3 length: 12
CDR3 protein: CASSLYSDGYTF

V gene: TRBV4-2
J gene: TRBJ2-3
CDR3 length: 18
CDR3 protein: CASSQGRTRAGPTDTQYF

V gene: TRBV10-2
J gene: TRBJ2-3
CDR3 length: 14
CDR3 protein: CASSELAETDTQYF

V gene: TRBV7-9
J gene: TRBJ2-5
CDR3 length: 15
CDR3 protein: CASSPGRRGQETQYF

V gene: TRBV20-1
J gene: TRBJ1-5
CDR3 length: 14
CDR3 protein: CSAREHEGNQPQHF

V gene: TRBV29-1
J gene: TRBJ2-3
CDR3 length: 15
CDR3 protein: CSVEDRGGPRDTQYF

V gene: TRBV6-5
J gene: TRBJ2-4
CDR3 length: 15
CDR3 protein: CASSYAAGAKNIQYF

V gene: TRBV6-6
J gene: TRBJ2-1
CDR3 length: 13
CDR3 protein: CASSYSTYNEQFF

V gene: TRBV5-4
J gene: TRBJ1-1
CDR3 length: 13
CDR3 protein: CASSFGGVTEAFF

V gene: TRBV10-3
J gene: TRBJ2-7
CDR3 length: 16
CDR3 protein: CAISEPRSSGSYEQYF

V gene: TRBV7-3
J gene: TRBJ2-2
CDR3 length: 15
CDR3 protein: CASSLMSAGGGELFF

V gene: TRBV18
J gene: TRBJ2-4
CDR3 length: 15
CDR3 protein: CASSPPTGNRNIQYF

V gene: TRBV5-1
J gene: TRBJ2-6
CDR3 length: 12
CDR3 protein: CASSQRANVLTF

V gene: TRBV27
J gene: TRBJ1-2
CDR3 length: 13
CDR3 protein: CASSFGTDYGYTF

V gene: TRBV4-1
J gene: TRBJ1-5
CDR3 length: 14
CDR3 protein: CASSQDGGNQPQHF

V gene: TRBV11-2
J gene: TRBJ1-2
CDR3 length: 16
CDR3 protein: CASSLRGNVGLYGYTF

V gene: TRBV20-1
J gene: TRBJ2-1
CDR3 length: 18
CDR3 protein: CSARDRRVRGSLPAEQFF

V gene: TRBV5-1
J gene: TRBJ2-3
CDR3 length: 16
CDR3 protein: CASSFSSGGAGDTQYF

V gene: TRBV27
J gene: TRBJ1-2
CDR3 length: 16
CDR3 protein: CASSHSLGDTNYGYTF

V gene: TRBV7-9
J gene: TRBJ2-1
CDR3 length: 15
CDR3 protein: CASSSSGTGNNEQFF

V gene: TRBV2
J gene: TRBJ2-4
CDR3 length: 17
CDR3 protein: CASSRSIQGIAKNIQYF

V gene: TRBV9
J gene: TRBJ1-2
CDR3 length: 14
CDR3 protein: CASSGGTGHYGYTF

V gene: TRBV7-6
J gene: TRBJ2-1
CDR3 length: 13
CDR3 protein: CASSLGRRNEQFF

V gene: TRBV7-2
J gene: TRBJ1-3
CDR3 length: 14
CDR3 protein: CASSLSFSGNTIYF

V gene: TRBV4-2
J gene: TRBJ2-7
CDR3 length: 12
CDR3 protein: CASSQVGSEQYF

V gene: TRBV18
J gene: TRBJ1-5
CDR3 length: 14
CDR3 protein: CASSPRDEGQPQHF

V gene: TRBV19
J gene: TRBJ2-7
CDR3 length: 14
CDR3 protein: CASSIAGQIYEQYF

V gene: TRBV28
J gene: TRBJ2-1
CDR3 length: 17
CDR3 protein: CASSRPHRQNAYNEQFF

V gene: TRBV7-9
J gene: TRBJ2-3
CDR3 length: 19
CDR3 protein: CASSGSGGPGQFGADTQYF

V gene: TRBV10-3
J gene: TRBJ2-3
CDR3 length: 17
CDR3 protein: CAISGNSGGSKQDTQYF

V gene: TRBV27
J gene: TRBJ2-2
CDR3 length: 14
CDR3 protein: CASNSGSRTGELFF

V gene: TRBV6-1
J gene: TRBJ1-1
CDR3 length: 16
CDR3 protein: CASSSRTPKLNTEAFF

V gene: TRBV6-5
J gene: TRBJ2-7
CDR3 length: 13
CDR3 protein: CASRPQGRYEQYF

V gene: TRBV6-1
J gene: TRBJ1-3
CDR3 length: 13
CDR3 protein: CASRDSSGNTIYF

V gene: TRBV3-1
J gene: TRBJ2-7
CDR3 length: 15
CDR3 protein: CASSHPGKGNYEQYF

V gene: TRBV29-1
J gene: TRBJ1-1
CDR3 length: 12
CDR3 protein: CSVVGDLNEAFF

V gene: TRBV12-3/TRBV12-4
J gene: TRBJ2-1
CDR3 length: 14
CDR3 protein: CAIIGAVGMNEQFF

V gene: TRBV6-5
J gene: TRBJ1-2
CDR3 length: 14
CDR3 protein: CASSYSASNYGYTF

V gene: TRBV7-9
J gene: TRBJ2-7
CDR3 length: 18
CDR3 protein: CASSLGLAGTESSYEQYF

V gene: TRBV27
J gene: TRBJ1-2
CDR3 length: 13
CDR3 protein: CASSLSGVYGYTF

V gene: TRBV4-1
J gene: TRBJ1-6
CDR3 length: 15
CDR3 protein: CASSQEDSEYSPLHF

V gene: TRBV20-1
J gene: TRBJ1-1
CDR3 length: 11
CDR3 protein: CSARDSPEAFF